These 22 T cell receptor beta chains originate from one sample sequenced in a study of blood T cell repertoires in COVID-19. The data were produced by immunoSEQ multiplex PCR, yet TCRdb's version contains in-frame clones alone and is incomplete. The sample shows 87,000 or so clones, 80% to 90% of them seen only once. The sequencing input was peripheral blood. Receptor source: a woman of 80 years or more with acute or convalescent COVID-19.

J is TRBJ2-1 and V is TRBV19; D gene unclear. CDR1 is LNHDA and CDR2 is SQIVND in the germline V gene (reference sequence). Trimming removed 7 bases from V and 6 bases from J, with 19 bases in between. The CDR3 spans 15 residues. CDR3 sequence reads: CASTKPGHYSNEQFF. The CDR3, as DNA: TGTGCCAGTACCAAACCCGGCCACTACTCCAATGAGCAGTTCTTC.

This chain uses TRBV12-3 or TRBV12-4 with TRBJ2-7; D is perhaps TRBD2 (5 bases). CDR3 length equals 13 residues. V dropped 3 bases and J dropped 2 bases, with 8 bases sitting between them. The CDR3 protein is CASSFAEAYEQYF. CDR3 nucleotide sequence: TGTGCCAGCAGTTTCGCGGAGGCCTACGAGCAGTACTTC.

V gene TRBV20-1 combines with J gene TRBJ1-1; D might be TRBD1 (5 bases). Germline V gene lookup returns CDR1 DFQATT and CDR2 SNEGSKA (reference sequence). The CDR3 is 11 amino acids. V was cut by 0 bases and J by 8 bases, with 7 bases left in between. CDR3 nucleotides: TGCAGTGCTAGAGAACAGGCAGAAGCTTTCTTT. This encodes CSAREQAEAFF.

The chain recombines TRBV19 with TRBJ2-5; 8 positions agree with TRBD2. The CDR3 is made up of 14 amino acids. V was clipped by 6 bases and J by 5 bases; unmatched bases: 8. Germline V gives CDR1 LNHDA, CDR2 SQIVND (reference sequence). CDR3 DNA: TGTGCCAGTAGCCTAGCGGGTATCGAGGAGACCCAGTACTTC. Translating gives CASSLAGIEETQYF.

This chain connects TRBV27 to TRBJ2-2; 7 positions agree with TRBD2. The CDR3 covers 14 residues. CDR1 and CDR2 from the germline V gene are MNHEY and SMNVEV (reference sequence). The V and J ends lost 11 bases and 3 bases, in that order; junction bases with no gene match: 9. CDR3 coding DNA: TGTGCCTCCAAGGGAGGGCTGGACACCGGGGAGCTGTTTTTT. It specifies CASKGGLDTGELFF.

V gene TRBV19 combines with J gene TRBJ1-6; TRBD1 aligns across 7 bases. The CDR3 is made up of 15 amino acids. V gave up 9 bases and J gave up 0 bases; unmatched junction bases: 5. Germline V gives CDR1 LNHDA, CDR2 SQIVND (reference sequence). DNA for the CDR3: TGTGCCAGCCAAGCAGGGGGCTCCTATAATTCACCCCTCCACTTT. It yields the protein CASQAGGSYNSPLHF.

J is TRBJ2-1 and V is TRBV3-1 (or the pseudogene TRBV3-2); D is undetermined. CDR1 and CDR2 from the germline V gene are LGHDT and YNNKEL (reference sequence). V was shortened by 0 bases and J by 1 base, with 7 bases between the two germline ends. The CDR3 is made up of 15 amino acids. The CDR3 sequence: CASSQETGSYNEQFF. As DNA, the CDR3 is TGTGCCAGCAGCCAAGAGACTGGTTCCTACAATGAGCAGTTCTTC.

The V gene is TRBV6-2 or TRBV6-3, the J gene TRBJ2-7; 13 bases align to TRBD2. The CDR3 totals 15 residues. J was trimmed by 3 bases and V by 6 bases; bases with no gene match: 5. From germline, CDR1 is MNHEY and CDR2 SVGEGT. The CDR3 loop reads CASSPGLAGIYEQYF. The DNA for the CDR3 is TGTGCCAGCAGCCCGGGACTAGCGGGGATCTACGAGCAGTACTTC.

This sequence joins TRBV4-3 and TRBJ2-5; TRBD1 agrees at 7 bases. The CDR3 is made up of 17 amino acids. Germline CDR1 reads LGHNA; CDR2 reads YSLEER. J lost 4 bases, V lost 0 bases, and 11 bases had no gene match. CDR3 in DNA: TGCGCCAGCAGCCAAGATCATCGGGCAGGGGGTTCAGAGACCCAGTACTTC. Translating gives CASSQDHRAGGSETQYF.

The rearrangement uses TRBV9 and TRBJ1-2; D gene ambiguous. Germline V gene data show CDR1 as SGDLS and CDR2 as YYNGEE. CDR3 length: 15 residues. V was clipped by 0 bases and J by 8 bases, with 17 bases between them. CDR3 region: CASSVVDRVSGGYTF. In DNA, the CDR3 is TGTGCCAGCAGCGTAGTTGATCGGGTTTCTGGGGGCTACACCTTC.

This clone was seen just once. The rearrangement links TRBV30 to TRBJ2-1; D perhaps matches TRBD2 (5 bases). CDR3 length equals 14 residues. V was cut by 6 bases and J by 4 bases, with 16 bases left in between. The germline V gene has CDR1 GTSNPN and CDR2 SVGIG (reference sequence). The CDR3 coding sequence is TGTGCCTGCCATTCTGGGGAGTCGTACAATGAGCAGTTCTTC. Its protein product is CACHSGESYNEQFF.

The J gene is TRBJ2-5, the V gene TRBV12-5, with D possibly being TRBD1 (6 bases). This CDR3 contains 15 residues. The V end was cut by 2 bases, the J end by 0 bases, with 10 bases between. The germline V gene encodes CDR1 LGHNT and CDR2 FRNRAP. The CDR3 coding sequence is TGTGCTAGTGGTTTGTCGCACAGGGACCAAGAGACCCAGTACTTC. Translation gives CASGLSHRDQETQYF.

J is TRBJ2-1 and V is TRBV27; 10 bases are shared with TRBD2. The CDR3 consists of 15 residues. The germline V gene has CDR1 MNHEY and CDR2 SMNVEV (reference sequence). V trimming: 6 bases; J trimming: 5 bases; junction bases outside the gene matches: 7. In DNA form, the CDR3 reads TGTGCCAGCAGCCAGGGACTAGCGTACGACAATGAGCAGTTCTTC. Protein product: CASSQGLAYDNEQFF.

The gene calls are TRBV5-6 and TRBJ1-1, with 8 bases lining up with TRBD1. The J segment lost 5 bases and the V segment lost 5 bases, leaving 8 bases of the junction unmatched. The CDR3 spans 14 residues. CDR1 and CDR2 from the germline V gene are SGHDT and YYEEEE. CDR3 in amino acids: CASRSRYRGTEAFF. Here the CDR3 DNA reads TGTGCCAGCAGGAGTCGGTACAGGGGGACTGAAGCTTTCTTT.

This chain connects TRBV18 to TRBJ1-1, with D maybe TRBD1 (6 bases). Trimming stripped 3 bases from V and 1 base from J, with 9 bases between. The CDR3 totals 14 residues. Germline V lookup: CDR1 KGHSH, CDR2 LQKENI. Here the CDR3 DNA reads TGTGCCAGCTCACCGTTACAGGGGAACACTGAAGCTTTCTTT. It specifies CASSPLQGNTEAFF.

J is TRBJ2-3 and V is TRBV3-1 (or the pseudogene TRBV3-2); D is perhaps TRBD2 (6 bases). V was cut by 5 bases and J by 5 bases, with 17 bases left in between. CDR1 and CDR2 (germline): LGHDT, YNNKEL (reference sequence). This CDR3 has 15 amino acids. CDR3 DNA sequence: TGTGCCAGCAGCGAATGGGGATCCGGGGGAGATACGCAGTATTTT. Protein product: CASSEWGSGGDTQYF.

In DNA, the CDR3 is TGTGCCAGCAGTTACCCCGGGGGGGCATGGACTGAAGCTTTCTTT. Translation gives CASSYPGGAWTEAFF. The chain recombines TRBV6-5 with TRBJ1-1; tentative D call: TRBD1 (6 bases). V lost 2 bases and J 5 bases, leaving 15 bases between the germline ends. CDR3 length: 15 amino acids. Germline values: CDR1 MNHEY, CDR2 SVGAGI.

This chain uses TRBV9 with TRBJ1-4; 7 bases map to TRBD1. The ends lost 4 bases at V and 5 bases at J; junction bases unmatched: 8. The CDR3 loop spans 15 amino acids. Germline CDR1 reads SGDLS; CDR2 reads YYNGEE. Here the CDR3 reads CASSHRGQSNEKLFF. The CDR3 bases are TGTGCCAGCAGCCACAGGGGACAGTCGAATGAAAAACTGTTTTTT.

This chain uses TRBV24-1 with TRBJ2-5, with 10 bases matching TRBD2. Trimming removed 3 bases from V and 1 base from J; junction bases left unmatched: 1. This CDR3 is 15 amino acids long. Germline CDR1 reads KGHDR; CDR2 reads SFDVKD. The CDR3 reads CATSDVAGGQETQYF. The DNA of the CDR3 is TGTGCCACCAGTGATGTAGCGGGGGGCCAAGAGACCCAGTACTTC.

The chain combines TRBV29-1 with TRBJ2-5; the D is unclear. Looked up from germline, CDR1 is SQVTM and CDR2 is ANQGSEA. Trimming took 6 bases from V and 5 from J, leaving 13 bases between them. The CDR3 extends over 12 amino acids. Here the CDR3 reads CSVGQVGETQYF. In nucleotides, the CDR3 is TGCAGCGTGGGCCAGGTGGGCGAGACCCAGTACTTC.

The rearrangement links TRBV11-2 to TRBJ2-7; 10 bases are shared with TRBD1. Per germline, CDR1 SGHAT and CDR2 FQNNGV. V was pared by 9 bases and J by 7 bases, with 6 bases of the junction left unmatched. The CDR3 covers 12 residues. CDR3 loop: CARGQGPREQYF. CDR3 coding DNA: TGTGCCAGGGGACAGGGGCCAAGGGAGCAGTACTTC.

This clone is a singleton in its sample. V and J are TRBV6-1 and TRBJ2-3; 8 bases are shared with TRBD2. Germline V CDR1 and CDR2: MNHNS, SASEGT. This CDR3 has 14 residues. With 3 bases clipped from V and 4 bases from J, the junction kept 3 bases outside the gene matches. CDR3 residues: CASSDAGGPDTQYF. CDR3 nucleotides: TGTGCCAGCAGTGACGCGGGGGGACCAGATACGCAGTATTTT.